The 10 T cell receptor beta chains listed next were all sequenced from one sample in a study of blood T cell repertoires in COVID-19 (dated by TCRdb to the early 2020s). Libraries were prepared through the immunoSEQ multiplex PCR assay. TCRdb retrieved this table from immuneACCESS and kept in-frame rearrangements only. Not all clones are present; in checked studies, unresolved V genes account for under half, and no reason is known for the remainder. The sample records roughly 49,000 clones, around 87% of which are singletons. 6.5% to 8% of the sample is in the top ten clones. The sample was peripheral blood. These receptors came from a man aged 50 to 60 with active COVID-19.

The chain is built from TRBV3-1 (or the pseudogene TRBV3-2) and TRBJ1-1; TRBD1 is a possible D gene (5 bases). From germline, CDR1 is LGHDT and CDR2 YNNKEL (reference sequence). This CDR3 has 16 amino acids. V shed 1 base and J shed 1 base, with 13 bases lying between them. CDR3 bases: TGTGCCAGCAGCCAAGCGGGGGGACGGCGGAACACTGAAGCTTTCTTT. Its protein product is CASSQAGGRRNTEAFF.

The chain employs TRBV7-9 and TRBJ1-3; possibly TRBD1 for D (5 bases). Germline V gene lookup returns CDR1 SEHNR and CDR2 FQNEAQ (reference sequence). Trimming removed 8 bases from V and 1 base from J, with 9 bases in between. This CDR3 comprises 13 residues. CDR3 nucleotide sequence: TGTGCCAGCCAGGGATATTCTGGAAACACCATATATTTT. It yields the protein CASQGYSGNTIYF.

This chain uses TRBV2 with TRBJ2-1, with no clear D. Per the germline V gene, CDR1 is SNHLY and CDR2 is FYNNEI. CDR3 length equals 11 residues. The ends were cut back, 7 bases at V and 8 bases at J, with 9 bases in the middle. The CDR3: CASNPSDEQFF. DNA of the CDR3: TGTGCCAGCAACCCAAGCGATGAGCAGTTCTTC.

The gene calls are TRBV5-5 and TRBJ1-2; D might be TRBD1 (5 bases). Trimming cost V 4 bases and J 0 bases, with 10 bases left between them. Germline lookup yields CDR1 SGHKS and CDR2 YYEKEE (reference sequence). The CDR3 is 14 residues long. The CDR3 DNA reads TGTGCCAGCAGCCTGACAGAAGCTAACTATGGCTACACCTTC. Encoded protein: CASSLTEANYGYTF.

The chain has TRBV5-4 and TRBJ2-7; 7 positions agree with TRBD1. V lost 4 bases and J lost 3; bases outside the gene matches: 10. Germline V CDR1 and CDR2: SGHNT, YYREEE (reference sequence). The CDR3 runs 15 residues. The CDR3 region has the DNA TGTGCCAGCAGCCCCACACCGGGACAGAGCTACGAGCAGTACTTC. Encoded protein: CASSPTPGQSYEQYF.

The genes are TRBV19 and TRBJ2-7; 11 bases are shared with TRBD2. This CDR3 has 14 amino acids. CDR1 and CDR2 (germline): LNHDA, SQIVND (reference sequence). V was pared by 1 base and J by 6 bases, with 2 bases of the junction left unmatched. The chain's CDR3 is CASSIVLAGVEQYF. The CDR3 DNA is TGTGCCAGTAGTATAGTACTAGCGGGAGTCGAGCAGTACTTC. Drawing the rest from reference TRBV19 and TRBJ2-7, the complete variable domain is DGGITQSPKYLFRKEGQNVTLSCEQNLNHDAMYWYRQDPGQGLRLIYYSQIVNDFQKGDIAEGYSVSREKKESFPLTVTSAQKNPTAFYLCASSIVLAGVEQYFGPGTRLTVT.

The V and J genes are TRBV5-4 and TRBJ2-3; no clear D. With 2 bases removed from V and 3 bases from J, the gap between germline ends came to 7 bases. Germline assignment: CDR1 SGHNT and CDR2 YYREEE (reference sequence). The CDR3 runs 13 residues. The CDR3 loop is CASSFSGTDTQYF. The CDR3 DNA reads TGTGCCAGCAGCTTCTCGGGTACAGATACGCAGTATTTT.

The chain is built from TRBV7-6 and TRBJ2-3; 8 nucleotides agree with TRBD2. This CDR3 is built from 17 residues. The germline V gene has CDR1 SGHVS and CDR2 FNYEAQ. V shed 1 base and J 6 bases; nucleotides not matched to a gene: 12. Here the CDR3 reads CASSLGVFAGGGDTQYF. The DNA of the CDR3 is TGTGCCAGCAGCTTAGGGGTCTTTGCGGGAGGCGGGGATACGCAGTATTTT.

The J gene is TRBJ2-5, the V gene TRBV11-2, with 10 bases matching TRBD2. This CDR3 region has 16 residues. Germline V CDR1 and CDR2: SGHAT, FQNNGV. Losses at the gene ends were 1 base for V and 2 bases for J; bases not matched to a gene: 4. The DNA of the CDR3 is TGTGCCAGCAGCTTAGGGGGTAGCGGGAGGCAAGAGACCCAGTACTTC. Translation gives CASSLGGSGRQETQYF.

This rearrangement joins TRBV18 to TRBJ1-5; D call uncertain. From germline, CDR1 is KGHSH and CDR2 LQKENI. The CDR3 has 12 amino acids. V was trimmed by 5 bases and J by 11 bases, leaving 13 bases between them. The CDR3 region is CASSSAGQSQHF. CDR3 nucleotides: TGTGCCAGCTCATCAGCGGGCCAATCCCAGCATTTT.